Reported below is one TCR beta chain. Germline lookup yields CDR1 KGHSH and CDR2 LQKENI. V lost 4 bases and J lost 0, with 9 bases in between. CDR3 size: 15 residues. This sample was included in a study of blood T cell repertoires in COVID-19. Produced via immunoSEQ multiplex PCR; TCRdb's table is partial and in-frame only. Among 280,000 or so clones listed, around 91% were seen once. The receptor comes from a woman under 30 with acute COVID-19. This chain links TRBV18 with TRBJ2-2; D is possibly TRBD1 (6 bases). The sample was PBMCs or T cells enriched from blood (not recorded which). The CDR3 region is CASSHGQTNTGELFF. The CDR3 DNA reads as TGTGCCAGCTCACATGGACAGACGAACACCGGGGAGCTGTTTTTT.